This entry lists 30 T cell receptor beta chains sequenced from one sample in a study of shared T cell receptors in the human thymus. The table came from immunoSEQ multiplex PCR; TCRdb's copy has only in-frame clones and leaves some out. The sample lists about 660,000 clones, more than 75% seen once, with over 0.008% in the top ten. These data were also filed under a second study, of human thymus T cells.

The sequencing sample was made of thymocytes. The receptors derive from a boy less than two years old with a congenital heart defect.

The V gene is TRBV11-2, the J gene TRBJ2-7, with 10 bases lining up with TRBD2. The germline CDR1 and CDR2 sequences are SGHAT and FQNNGV. The CDR3 has 16 amino acids. Losses at the gene ends were 0 bases for V and 10 bases for J; bases not matched to a gene: 12. CDR3 sequence (DNA): TGTGCCAGCAGCTTAGATCAGCCTAGCGGGAGCGGATGTCAGTACTTC. It codes for CASSLDQPSGSGCQYF. Full variable domain (outside the CDR3, taken from reference TRBV11-2 and TRBJ2-7): EAGVAQSPRYKIIEKRQSVAFWCNPISGHATLYWYQQILGQGPKLLIQFQNNGVVDDSQLPKDRFSAERLKGVDSTLKIQPAKLEDSAVYLCASSLDQPSGSGCQYFGPGTRLTVT.

The genes are TRBV5-6 and TRBJ1-2, with TRBD1 as a possible D gene (6 bases). Per the germline V gene, CDR1 is SGHDT and CDR2 is YYEEEE. The V end lost 7 bases, the J end lost 8 bases, and 15 bases lay between the germline ends. CDR3 size: 12 residues. The CDR3 DNA is TGTGCCAGCTCGACCCCAGGGGACGGCTACACCTTC. Amino acid sequence: CASSTPGDGYTF.

The gene calls are TRBV21-1 and TRBJ2-3; the listed D gene, TRBD2, was not tested against the DNA. TRBV21-1 is designated a pseudogene. This CDR3 is 21 amino acids long. CDR3 loop: CASSKVEVEREGSRGTDTQYF. Written as DNA, the CDR3 is TGTGCCAGCAGCAAAGTGGAGGTAGAGCGGGAGGGAAGTCGGGGGACAGATACGCAGTATTTT.

This clone came up once. The chain combines TRBV10-2 with TRBJ1-1; 8 positions agree with TRBD1. V lost 8 bases and J lost 1; bases outside the gene matches: 18. The CDR3 covers 18 residues. Germline assignment: CDR1 WSHSY and CDR2 SAAADI. The CDR3 DNA is TGCGCCAGCCTCTCCCCTACGGGTCAGGGGGCCAAGAACACTGAAGCTTTCTTT. Its protein product is CASLSPTGQGAKNTEAFF.

The chain joins TRBV28 to TRBJ2-7, with D possibly being TRBD1 (7 bases). Germline CDR1 and CDR2: MDHEN and SYDVKM. The germline V and J ends were trimmed by 2 bases and 12 bases, with 17 bases remaining between them. The CDR3 is 13 residues long. The chain's CDR3 is CASSLGSGDSLYF. The DNA of the CDR3 is TGTGCCAGCAGTTTAGGTTCGGGGGACAGTTTGTACTTC.

This clone was counted a single time. The rearrangement joins TRBV4-3 to TRBJ1-3; TRBD1 matches at 8 bases. Germline CDR1 reads LGHNA; CDR2 reads YSLEER. This CDR3 spans 19 amino acids. After removal of 0 bases from V and 4 bases from J, the junction contained 14 bases not matched to a gene. CDR3 region: CASSQDRIGQGGRGNTIYF. CDR3 coding DNA: TGCGCCAGCAGCCAAGATAGGATCGGACAGGGCGGTCGGGGAAACACCATATATTTT.

This chain links TRBV4-2 with TRBJ1-1; 11 nucleotides align to TRBD1. The ends lost 4 bases at V and 4 bases at J; junction bases unmatched: 8. This CDR3 is 16 amino acids long. From germline, CDR1 is LGHNA and CDR2 YNFKEQ. CDR3 loop: CASSPSGTGGVTEAFF. In DNA form, the CDR3 reads TGTGCCAGCAGCCCCTCCGGGACAGGGGGTGTCACTGAAGCTTTCTTT.

The V call is TRBV6-4, the J call TRBJ2-1; no reliable D call. The germline V gene encodes CDR1 MRHNA and CDR2 SNTAGT. V dropped 4 bases and J dropped 0 bases, with 13 bases sitting between them. The CDR3 is 16 residues long. CDR3 nucleotides: TGTGCCAGCAGTGCGGCGGCGAGAAGCTCCTACAATGAGCAGTTCTTC. Its translation: CASSAAARSSYNEQFF.

Of note for this clone: Compared with germline, one end of the junction differs, possibly owing to a read error. This chain connects TRBV7-7 to TRBJ1-2; TRBD1 matches at 9 bases. Germline CDR1 and CDR2: SSHAT and FNYEAQ (reference sequence). The length of the CDR3 is 19 residues. This CDR3 reads CASSLVVGGGTGPRGGYTF. The CDR3 DNA follows: TGTGCTAGCAGCCTCGTCGTGGGGGGTGGGACAGGGCCTAGGGGGGGCTACACCTTC.

This clone was observed once. V usage is TRBV25-1 and J usage is TRBJ2-7; 8 bases are shared with TRBD1. The CDR3 is 15 amino acids. CDR1 and CDR2 from the germline V gene are MGHDK and SYGVNS. Trimming at V came to 3 bases and at J to 2 bases, leaving 6 bases not matched to a gene. The CDR3 region is CASSDDGQGTYEQYF. CDR3 DNA sequence: TGTGCCAGCAGTGATGACGGACAGGGCACCTACGAGCAGTACTTC.

This chain connects TRBV12-5 to TRBJ2-3, with D hard to call. The CDR3 is 15 residues long. Trimming stripped 3 bases from V and 0 bases from J, with 10 bases between. Germline V gives CDR1 LGHNT, CDR2 FRNRAP. For the CDR3, the DNA is TGTGCTAGTGGTTTCCACCCGACAAGCACAGATACGCAGTATTTT. This encodes CASGFHPTSTDTQYF.

This chain uses TRBV6-1 with TRBJ1-5, with 8 bases identical to TRBD1. The germline CDR1 and CDR2 sequences are MNHNS and SASEGT. The CDR3 consists of 16 residues. V trimming: 3 bases; J trimming: 6 bases; junction bases outside the gene matches: 10. The CDR3 region is CASSDEVGQGSQPQHF. In DNA, the CDR3 is TGTGCCAGCAGTGACGAAGTCGGACAGGGTAGTCAGCCCCAGCATTTT.

CDR3 residues: CASSLGGRANYEQYF. The CDR3 nucleotides read TGTGCCAGCAGCTTAGGCGGGAGGGCGAACTACGAGCAGTACTTC. J is TRBJ2-7 and V is TRBV5-8, with 9 nucleotides matching TRBD2. CDR3 length: 15 residues. The J segment lost 3 bases and the V segment lost 2 bases, leaving 6 bases of the junction unmatched. The germline CDR1 and CDR2 sequences are SGHTS and YDEGEE.

CDR3 nucleotide sequence: TGTGCCAGCAGCTTGGACAGGGAAGAGGCCAAAAACATTCAGTACTTC. Protein product: CASSLDREEAKNIQYF. The rearrangement links TRBV5-6 to TRBJ2-4; possible D gene TRBD1, 6 bases. CDR3 length: 16 amino acids. V dropped 0 bases and J dropped 1 base, with 11 bases sitting between them. CDR1 is SGHDT, CDR2 YYEEEE, per germline.

V gene TRBV21-1 combines with J gene TRBJ1-2. TRBV21-1 is listed as a pseudogene. CDR3 length: 16 amino acids. The CDR3 bases are TGTGCCAGCAGCAAAGGGGGGACGGGAGCTAACTATGGCTACACCTTC. The encoded protein is CASSKGGTGANYGYTF.

The J gene is TRBJ2-5, the V gene TRBV2; perhaps TRBD2 as D (6 bases). The germline V and J ends were trimmed by 5 bases and 5 bases, with 9 bases remaining between them. Germline CDR1 reads SNHLY; CDR2 reads FYNNEI. The CDR3 has 12 amino acids. The CDR3 sequence is CASSKGRETQYF. As DNA, the CDR3 is TGTGCCAGCAGTAAAGGGAGGGAGACCCAGTACTTC.

This clone was counted only a few times. The V call is TRBV6-1, the J call TRBJ1-4; weak D call: TRBD1 (5 bases). Germline assignment: CDR1 MNHNS and CDR2 SASEGT. This CDR3 spans 16 amino acids. The V end was cut by 2 bases, the J end by 8 bases, with 18 bases between. The CDR3 loop is CASSESAVRVEEKLFF. CDR3 in DNA: TGTGCCAGCAGTGAAAGCGCGGTCAGGGTGGAGGAAAAACTGTTTTTT.

V is TRBV28 and J is TRBJ1-5, with D maybe TRBD1 (6 bases). Germline V lookup: CDR1 MDHEN, CDR2 SYDVKM. The CDR3 spans 15 residues. V lost 7 bases and J lost 5, with 18 bases in between. Here the CDR3 DNA reads TGTGCCAGCACCACAACAGGGTTCGTCGATCAGCCCCAGCATTTT. As protein: CASTTTGFVDQPQHF. Together with reference TRBV28 and TRBJ1-5, the CDR3 gives the full variable domain: DVKVTQSSRYLVKRTGEKVFLECVQDMDHENMFWYRQDPGLGLRLIYFSYDVKMKEKGDIPEGYSVSREKKERFSLILESASTNQTSMYLCASTTTGFVDQPQHFGDGTRLSIL.

This clone was counted a single time. The rearrangement joins TRBV5-4 to TRBJ2-4; a weak D match, TRBD1 (5 bases). Germline-derived CDR1 and CDR2 are SGHNT and YYREEE (reference sequence). V lost 4 bases and J lost 11, with 10 bases in between. The CDR3 has 11 amino acids. CDR3 sequence: CASSPGHFQYF. Here the CDR3 DNA reads TGTGCCAGCAGCCCTGGACACTTTCAGTACTTC.

The J gene is TRBJ2-3, the V gene TRBV2; possibly TRBD2 for D (7 bases). The germline V gene encodes CDR1 SNHLY and CDR2 FYNNEI. The length of the CDR3 is 14 residues. V was clipped by 6 bases and J by 5 bases, with 15 bases between them. The CDR3 sequence is CASRRGGSEDTQYF. CDR3 DNA sequence: TGTGCCAGCAGGAGGGGGGGGTCGGAAGATACGCAGTATTTT. Together with reference TRBV2 and TRBJ2-3, the CDR3 gives the full variable domain: EPEVTQTPSHQVTQMGQEVILRCVPISNHLYFYWYRQILGQKVEFLVSFYNNEISEKSEIFDDQFSVERPDGSNFTLKIRSTKLEDSAMYFCASRRGGSEDTQYFGPGTRLTVL.

J is TRBJ2-1 and V is TRBV2; 7 positions match TRBD2. The CDR3 runs 14 residues. From germline, CDR1 is SNHLY and CDR2 FYNNEI. V lost 4 bases, J lost 10 bases, and 10 bases stayed unmatched. The CDR3 nucleotides are TGTGCCAGCAGTGTGGGGACTAACTTAAGGGAGCAGTTCTTC. Translation gives CASSVGTNLREQFF.

The chain has TRBV4-2 and TRBJ2-1; 7 bases line up with TRBD2. J gave up 10 bases and V 1 base, and 16 bases lay outside the gene matches. The germline CDR1 and CDR2 sequences are LGHNA and YNFKEQ. The length of the CDR3 is 17 residues. The CDR3 spells CASSQGRDVRERGEQFF. The CDR3 nucleotides read TGTGCCAGCAGCCAAGGGAGGGACGTGCGGGAGCGAGGGGAGCAGTTCTTC.

This chain connects TRBV2 to TRBJ2-3; TRBD2 agrees at 11 bases. The CDR3 totals 17 residues. V lost 10 bases to trimming and J lost 6 bases; unmatched junction nucleotides: 18. Germline assignment: CDR1 SNHLY and CDR2 FYNNEI. The CDR3 nucleotides are TGTGCCACCCGGGGTAGCGGGAGGGCGGTGGTTAGGGATACGCAGTATTTT. Its translation is CATRGSGRAVVRDTQYF.

The table lists this clone with a count of one. The chain recombines TRBV28 with TRBJ1-2, with TRBD1 matching over 7 bases. With 5 bases clipped from V and 4 bases from J, the junction kept 7 bases outside the gene matches. CDR1 and CDR2 from the germline V gene are MDHEN and SYDVKM. The CDR3 runs 14 residues. CDR3 sequence reads: CASSPEGTAYGYTF. For the CDR3, the DNA is TGTGCCAGCAGTCCCGAAGGGACAGCCTATGGCTACACCTTC.

The chain joins TRBV10-3 to TRBJ1-1; D gene unclear. In germline, CDR1 is ENHRY, CDR2 SYGVKD. This CDR3 contains 15 residues. V shed 6 bases and J shed 0 bases, with 14 bases lying between them. In DNA form, the CDR3 reads TGTGCCATCAGGGAGGGAGTCCAGATGAACACTGAAGCTTTCTTT. Protein: CAIREGVQMNTEAFF.

The rearrangement uses TRBV4-1 and TRBJ2-5, with 10 bases matching TRBD2. The DNA end favors TRBJ2-7, so the J call may be wrong. The germline V gene encodes CDR1 MGHRA and CDR2 YSYEKL. This CDR3 region has 17 residues. CDR3 residues: CASSQELPSGRVHEQYF. The CDR3 DNA reads as TGCGCCAGCAGCCAAGAATTGCCTAGCGGGAGAGTCCACGAGCAGTACTTC.

The chain links TRBV18 to TRBJ1-2; the D is unclear. Germline V CDR1 and CDR2: KGHSH, LQKENI. Between the trimmed V and J ends, which lost 1 base and 3 bases, there was a span of 6 bases. CDR3 length: 13 amino acids. The chain's CDR3 is CASSPHGYYGYTF. The CDR3 DNA sequence: TGTGCCAGCTCACCACACGGTTACTATGGCTACACCTTC. Full variable domain (outside the CDR3, taken from reference TRBV18 and TRBJ1-2): NAGVMQNPRHLVRRRGQEARLRCSPMKGHSHVYWYRQLPEEGLKFMVYLQKENIIDESGMPKERFSAEFPKEGPSILRIQQVVRGDSAAYFCASSPHGYYGYTFGSGTRLTVV.

CDR3 DNA: TGTGCCGGGGGGGGAATTACAAACAATGAGCAGTTCTTC. It is translated as CAGGGITNNEQFF. The genes are TRBV11-2 and TRBJ2-1; 7 positions match TRBD2. Germline CDR1 is SGHAT and CDR2 is FQNNGV. This CDR3 spans 13 amino acids. V gave up 11 bases and J gave up 5 bases; unmatched junction bases: 9. Drawing the rest from reference TRBV11-2 and TRBJ2-1, the complete variable domain is EAGVAQSPRYKIIEKRQSVAFWCNPISGHATLYWYQQILGQGPKLLIQFQNNGVVDDSQLPKDRFSAERLKGVDSTLKIQPAKLEDSAVYLCAGGGITNNEQFFGPGTRLTVL.

This clone has a single count. The gene calls are TRBV5-1 and TRBJ2-1; TRBD1 matches 8 bases. The V and J ends lost 1 base and 8 bases, in that order; junction bases with no gene match: 5. The V gene's germline CDR1 is SGHRS and CDR2 YFSETQ. The CDR3 is 14 amino acids. The CDR3 here is CASSLRRGLHEQFF. In nucleotides, the CDR3 is TGCGCCAGCAGCTTGCGCAGGGGGCTTCATGAGCAGTTCTTC.

This clone has just one count. The chain joins TRBV27 to TRBJ2-3; TRBD1 agrees at 10 bases. Per germline, CDR1 MNHEY and CDR2 SMNVEV (reference sequence). V was clipped by 6 bases and J by 5 bases; unmatched bases: 5. The CDR3 runs 14 residues. CDR3 amino acids: CASSPRDRGDTQYF. The DNA for the CDR3 is TGTGCCAGCAGCCCAAGGGACAGGGGAGATACGCAGTATTTT.